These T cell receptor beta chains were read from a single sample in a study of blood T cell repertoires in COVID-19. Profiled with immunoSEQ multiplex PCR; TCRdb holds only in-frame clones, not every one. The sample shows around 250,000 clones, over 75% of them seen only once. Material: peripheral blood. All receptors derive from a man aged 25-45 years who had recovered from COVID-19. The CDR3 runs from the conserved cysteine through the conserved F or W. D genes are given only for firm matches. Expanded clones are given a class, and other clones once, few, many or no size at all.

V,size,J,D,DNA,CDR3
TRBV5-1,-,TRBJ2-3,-,TGCGCCAGCAGCTTTCCGGGACAAGGCACAGATACGCAGTATTTT,CASSFPGQGTDTQYF
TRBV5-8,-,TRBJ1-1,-,TGTGCCAGCAGCTCACGACTGCAAACAATGAACACTGAAGCTTTCTTT,CASSSRLQTMNTEAFF
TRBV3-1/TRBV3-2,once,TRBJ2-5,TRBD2,TGTGCCAGCAGCCAACAGAGCGGGGCAAAGACCCAGTACTTC,CASSQQSGAKTQYF
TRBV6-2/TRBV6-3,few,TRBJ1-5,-,TGTGCCAGCAGTCACCCCGGGGGTAGAAAAGGGAATCAGCCCCAGCATTTT,CASSHPGGRKGNQPQHF
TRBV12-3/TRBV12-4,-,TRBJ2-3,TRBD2,TGTGCCAGCAATCTTGGGGAGGGAGATACGCAGTATTTT,CASNLGEGDTQYF
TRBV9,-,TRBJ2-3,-,TGTGCCAGCAGCCCAGGGGCTGCTAGCACAGATACGCAGTATTTT,CASSPGAASTDTQYF
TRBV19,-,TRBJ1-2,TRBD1,TGTGCCAGTAGTTTACAGGGGGCTAACTATGGCTACACCTTC,CASSLQGANYGYTF
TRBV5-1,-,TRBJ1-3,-,TGCGCCAGCAGCTTACCTGGGGGGAACACCATATATTTT,CASSLPGGNTIYF
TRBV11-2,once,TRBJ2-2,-,TGTGCCAGCAGCCCAGGGTTAATCGGGGAGCTGTTTTTT,CASSPGLIGELFF
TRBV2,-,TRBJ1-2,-,TGTGCCAGCAGTCCGGGGGATTATGGCTACACCTTC,CASSPGDYGYTF
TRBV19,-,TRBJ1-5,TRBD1,TGTGCCAGTAGTAATACAGGGGCCGGAGGGCCCCAGCATTTT,CASSNTGAGGPQHF
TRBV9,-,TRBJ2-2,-,TGTGCCAGCAGCGTAGAGGGGAAGAACACCGGGGAGCTGTTTTTT,CASSVEGKNTGELFF
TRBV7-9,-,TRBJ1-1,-,TGTGCCAGCAGTCTCGGACAGACCTTAGGGGAAGCTTTCTTT,CASSLGQTLGEAFF
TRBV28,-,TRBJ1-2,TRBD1,TGTGCCAGCAGTCCCTCTCATGTCGGACAGGGCAGGGGCTACACCTTC,CASSPSHVGQGRGYTF
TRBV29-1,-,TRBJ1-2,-,TGCAGCGTTGACGAGGGGGGGTATGGCTACACCTTC,CSVDEGGYGYTF
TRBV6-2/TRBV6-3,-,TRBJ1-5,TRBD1,TGTGCCAGCAGCCGACAGGGGTCGGGGGGCAATCAGCCCCAGCATTTT,CASSRQGSGGNQPQHF
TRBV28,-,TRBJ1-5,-,TGTGCCAGCAGTTCTCGGGATAGCAATCAGCCCCAGCATTTT,CASSSRDSNQPQHF
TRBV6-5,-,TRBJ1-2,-,TGTGCCAGCAGTTACTCGACTGGGGCTCGGGGCTACACCTTC,CASSYSTGARGYTF
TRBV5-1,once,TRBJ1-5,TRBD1,TGCGCCAGCAGCCCCGGGACAGTTTGGAATCAGCCCCAGCATTTT,CASSPGTVWNQPQHF
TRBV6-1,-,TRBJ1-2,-,TGTGCCAGCAGTGATCGACAGTTCTATGGCTACACCTTC,CASSDRQFYGYTF
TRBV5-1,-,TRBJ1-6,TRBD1,TGCGCCAGCAGCTTTGGACAGGGAGATTCACCCCTCCACTTT,CASSFGQGDSPLHF
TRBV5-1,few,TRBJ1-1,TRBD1,TGCGCCAGCAGCTTGGGACAGGGCGTTGAAGCTTTCTTT,CASSLGQGVEAFF
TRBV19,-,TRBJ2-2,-,TGTGCCAGTAGTATAGTTCGACTGGCCGTAGACACCGGGGAGCTGTTTTTT,CASSIVRLAVDTGELFF
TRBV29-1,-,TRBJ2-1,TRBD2,TGCAGCGTTGACTCTGGGAGACTAGCAGTGATAGATGAGCAGTTCTTC,CSVDSGRLAVIDEQFF
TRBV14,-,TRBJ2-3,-,TGTGCCAGCAGCCAAGATCGGGTTGGCAGGGGCACAGATACGCAGTATTTT,CASSQDRVGRGTDTQYF
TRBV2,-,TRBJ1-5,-,TGTGCCAGCAGTGGGACAGCGACCATCTCCCAGCATTTT,CASSGTATISQHF
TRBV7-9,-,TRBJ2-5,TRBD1,TGTGCCAGCAGCCGGGGACAGGGCGGGGAGACCCAGTACTTC,CASSRGQGGETQYF
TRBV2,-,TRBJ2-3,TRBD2,TGTGCCAGCTCCCGGGGGGAATCCACAGATACGCAGTATTTT,CASSRGESTDTQYF
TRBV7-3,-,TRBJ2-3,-,TGTGCCAGCAGCCCCTCCGTCACAGATACGCAGTATTTT,CASSPSVTDTQYF
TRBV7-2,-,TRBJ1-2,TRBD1,TGTGCCAGCAGCTTAACCGGACAGGGAAGCTATGGCTACACCTTC,CASSLTGQGSYGYTF
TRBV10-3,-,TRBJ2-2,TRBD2,TGTGCCATCAGGACGTCCGGGGGGGCGGTTAGTAGCGCCACCGGGGAGCTGTTTTTT,CAIRTSGGAVSSATGELFF
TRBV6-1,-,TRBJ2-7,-,TGTGCCAGCAGTGAATTAAGGACAGCGTACTACGAGCAGTACTTC,CASSELRTAYYEQYF
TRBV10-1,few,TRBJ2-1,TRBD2,TGCGCCAGCAGCGATGCGGGGGGCTCCTACAATGAGCAGTTCTTC,CASSDAGGSYNEQFF
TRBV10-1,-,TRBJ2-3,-,TGCGCCAGCAGTGGGAGGGCCGAAGATACGCAGTATTTT,CASSGRAEDTQYF
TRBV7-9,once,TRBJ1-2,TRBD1,TGTGCCAGCAAAATAGGACAGGGGGCGAAGGGCTACACCTTC,CASKIGQGAKGYTF
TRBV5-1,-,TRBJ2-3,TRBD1,TGCGCCAGCAGCGAATCCGTGACAGGGGACACAGATACGCAGTATTTT,CASSESVTGDTDTQYF
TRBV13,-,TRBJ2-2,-,TGTGCCAGCAGCCAATTCAGGGCGACGAACACCGGGGAGCTGTTTTTT,CASSQFRATNTGELFF